This TCR beta chain was recorded in a study of CD8 T cells in Susac syndrome. RNA was extracted with the RNeasy kit, and a quantity of about 0.45 to 1 ug was reverse transcribed using random hexamers. The authors amplified TCR beta CDR3 across 54 Vbeta and 13 Jbeta using immunoSEQ multiplex PCR. TCRdb independently ran MiXCR on the immunoSEQ multiplex PCR reads; one entry per CDR3 protein. The sample carries some 77,000 distinct CDR3 sequences, about 93% recorded once. Trimming removed 0 bases from V and 8 bases from J; junction bases left unmatched: 4. This CDR3 spans 15 amino acids. Germline V gene sequence: CDR1 SGDLS, CDR2 YYNGEE. Sequencing of TCR beta, carried out with a high-throughput approach, was applied to CD8+ and CD4+ T cells from the blood.

This chain links TRBV9 with TRBJ2-1; 11 bases align to TRBD2. Sequences were obtained from CD4+ T cells from PBMCs. The clonotype originates from a human donor with Susac syndrome. CDR3 coding DNA: TGTGCCAGCAGCGTAGTTAGCGGGAGGGCCGATGAGCAGTTCTTC. Protein sequence: CASSVVSGRADEQFF.